The rows below give T cell receptor beta chains drawn from one sample of a study of Graves' ophthalmopathy and Graves' hyperthyroidism. TCRdb re-derived calls from the multiplex PCR reads in MiXCR, one entry per CDR3 protein. Here the sample spans about 480,000 distinct CDR3 sequences, around an eighth being singletons. Sequenced sample: blood. These receptor sequences come from a woman aged 25-40 years with Graves' ophthalmopathy. CDR3s leave out the opening cysteine and the closing phenylalanine or tryptophan.

V	J	CDR3
TRBV7-8	TRBJ2-3	ASSSTGDTQY
TRBV12-3/TRBV12-4	TRBJ2-7	ASSPTVYSYEQY
TRBV25-1	TRBJ2-7	ASSNRGGNYEQY
TRBV20-1	TRBJ2-7	SASGRANEQY
TRBV5-1	TRBJ2-6	ASSTGQGGANVLT
TRBV28	TRBJ2-7	ASSLWDFFSYEQY
TRBV6-1	TRBJ1-1	ASRKQGGGFEAF
TRBV7-8	TRBJ2-4	ASSPPLIAKNIQY
TRBV2	TRBJ1-1	ASRPPGNAEAF
TRBV10-3	TRBJ2-7	AIRMGQLYEQY
TRBV12-3/TRBV12-4	TRBJ1-1	ASSFGGATEAF
TRBV13	TRBJ2-6	ASSRELDRELIIGANVLT
TRBV20-1	TRBJ2-6	SARVLGWQGGTGANVLT
TRBV2	TRBJ2-7	ASRASFPEQY
TRBV5-1	TRBJ2-7	ASSPFQYYEQY
TRBV19	TRBJ1-5	ASSIPGGNQPQH
TRBV6-1	TRBJ1-5	ASSGIAGGNQPQH
TRBV27	TRBJ2-7	ASSFPPIDRQY
TRBV12-3/TRBV12-4	TRBJ2-5	ASSKDRGIETQY
TRBV6-5	TRBJ2-5	ASSYGPNGERRETQY
TRBV30	TRBJ1-1	AGSRERTEAF
TRBV7-6	TRBJ2-7	ASSLEVDFSYEQY
TRBV12-3/TRBV12-4	TRBJ1-6	ASSLGGRGSPLH
TRBV6-1	TRBJ1-2	ASSSGVYGYT
TRBV15	TRBJ2-5	ATSRDPGETQY
TRBV19	TRBJ1-5	ASTAAGGQPQH
TRBV6-1	TRBJ1-1	ASSLTELNTEAF
TRBV28	TRBJ1-1	ASSRGGRTKAF
TRBV11-2	TRBJ2-7	ASSLELGIHYEQY
TRBV5-1	TRBJ1-1	ASSFGGENTEAF
TRBV7-6	TRBJ2-7	ASSSTRPSYEQY
TRBV6-5	TRBJ1-3	ASSYKGPGNTIY
TRBV4-1	TRBJ2-5	ASSAGGTQETQY
TRBV12-3/TRBV12-4	TRBJ1-1	ASSSSYSEAF
TRBV6-5	TRBJ1-1	ASSYSIGSGGDTEAF
TRBV19	TRBJ2-5	ASAKQGLAAQY
TRBV11-1	TRBJ2-2	ASKFSGSVNTGELF
TRBV20-1	TRBJ2-5	SAPTFQETQY
TRBV12-3/TRBV12-4	TRBJ2-5	ASSLYSVWETQY
TRBV30	TRBJ1-1	AWGTGGLNSEAF
TRBV20-1	TRBJ2-7	SARDGREPYEQY
TRBV24-1	TRBJ1-5	ATSGDQGGRNQPQH